The 15 T cell receptor beta chains below all came from one sample that was sequenced in a study of blood T cell repertoires in COVID-19 (dated by TCRdb to 2018 to 2020). The library was generated by the immunoSEQ multiplex PCR assay. TCRdb re-hosts the immuneACCESS table, in-frame sequences only. Its copies lack some clones; in the studies checked, an unresolved V gene accounts for under half of them, and the cause for the rest is not known. The sample table shows nearly 35,000 clones, and around 85% are seen once. Approximately 15% of the sample comes from the top ten. Sequenced: peripheral blood. These receptors all come from a human donor with acute or convalescent COVID-19. The donor label of this sample is uncertain.

This CDR3 is CAWSVGSGTDTQYF. The CDR3 DNA sequence: TGTGCCTGGAGTGTAGGTTCAGGGACAGATACGCAGTATTTT. This rearrangement joins TRBV30 to TRBJ2-3, with D perhaps TRBD1 (5 bases). CDR1 is GTSNPN, CDR2 SVGIG, per germline (reference sequence). V was trimmed by 0 bases and J by 3 bases, leaving 10 bases between them. The CDR3 covers 14 residues. The full variable domain, in which reference TRBV30 and TRBJ2-3 provide the parts outside the CDR3, is SQTIHQWPATLVQPVGSPLSLECTVEGTSNPNLYWYRQAAGRGLQLLFYSVGIGQISSEVPQNLSASRPQDRQFILSSKKLLLSDSGFYLCAWSVGSGTDTQYFGPGTRLTVL.

This clone has more than one count but fewer than ten. The V and J genes are TRBV6-2 or TRBV6-3 and TRBJ1-5; 9 bases line up with TRBD1. Trimming took 6 bases from V and 2 from J; bases not matched to a gene: 11. Germline V CDR1 and CDR2: MNHEY, SVGEGT. CDR3 length equals 17 residues. DNA of the CDR3: TGTGCCAGCAGCACTCCCCCGACAGGGGGGGGCAATCAGCCCCAGCATTTT. Translation: CASSTPPTGGGNQPQHF.

The chain joins TRBV30 to TRBJ1-2, with 8 bases matching TRBD1. There are 14 residues in the CDR3. Germline V lookup: CDR1 GTSNPN, CDR2 SVGIG (reference sequence). The trim removed 2 bases at V and 2 bases at J, leaving 4 bases unmatched. Written as DNA, the CDR3 is TGTGCCTGGAGTAGGACAGGGCGGAACTATGGCTACACCTTC. This gives the protein CAWSRTGRNYGYTF. Full variable domain (remainder filled in from reference TRBV30 and TRBJ1-2): SQTIHQWPATLVQPVGSPLSLECTVEGTSNPNLYWYRQAAGRGLQLLFYSVGIGQISSEVPQNLSASRPQDRQFILSSKKLLLSDSGFYLCAWSRTGRNYGYTFGSGTRLTVV.

The chain carries TRBV20-1 and TRBJ2-3, with D maybe TRBD2 (6 bases). Trimming took 3 bases from V and 0 from J, leaving 19 bases between them. The CDR3 extends over 17 amino acids. Germline V gene sequence: CDR1 DFQATT, CDR2 SNEGSKA (reference sequence). The CDR3 loop reads CSASLREAYLSTDTQYF. CDR3 coding DNA: TGCAGTGCTAGTCTGAGGGAGGCCTATTTGAGCACAGATACGCAGTATTTT.

This chain joins TRBV29-1 and TRBJ1-2; D unresolved. Trimming removed 6 bases at V and 2 bases at J, with 10 bases between. Per germline, CDR1 SQVTM and CDR2 ANQGSEA. The CDR3 has 12 amino acids. The CDR3 region is CSVETENYGYTF. The DNA for the CDR3 is TGCAGCGTAGAAACAGAGAACTATGGCTACACCTTC.

The chain is built from TRBV30 and TRBJ2-1, with 11 bases that match TRBD2. Germline V gives CDR1 GTSNPN, CDR2 SVGIG (reference sequence). The CDR3 is made up of 16 amino acids. V was clipped by 0 bases and J by 9 bases; unmatched bases: 10. The CDR3 region is CAWSVLRLAGGSEQFF. The CDR3 DNA reads as TGTGCCTGGAGTGTATTGAGGCTAGCGGGGGGCTCTGAGCAGTTCTTC.

The V call is TRBV5-5, the J call TRBJ2-3; 14 nucleotides match TRBD2. V shed 4 bases, J shed 5 bases, and the junction held 12 bases outside the gene matches. CDR1 is SGHKS and CDR2 is YYEKEE in the germline V gene (reference sequence). This CDR3 region has 18 residues. CDR3 protein: CASSVGTSGSLPLDTQYF. The CDR3 DNA sequence: TGTGCCAGCAGCGTGGGGACTAGCGGGAGCCTCCCCCTAGATACGCAGTATTTT.

This chain joins TRBV4-1 and TRBJ1-2; D perhaps matches TRBD1 (5 bases). The ends were cut back, 8 bases at V and 1 base at J, with 14 bases in the middle. The CDR3 consists of 14 residues. Germline-derived CDR1 and CDR2 are MGHRA and YSYEKL. The CDR3 sequence is CASRGGDYNYGYTF. The CDR3 bases are TGCGCCAGCCGGGGGGGGGATTATAACTATGGCTACACCTTC.

The chain couples TRBV4-2 to TRBJ1-5; the match to TRBD1 covers 9 bases. CDR3 size: 17 residues. J gave up 6 bases and V 1 base, and 10 bases lay outside the gene matches. The V gene's germline CDR1 is LGHNA and CDR2 YNFKEQ. This CDR3 is CASSQVGSGQGRQPQHF. CDR3 nucleotide sequence: TGTGCCAGCAGCCAAGTTGGGTCGGGACAGGGTCGTCAGCCCCAGCATTTT.

The chain employs TRBV7-2 and TRBJ2-1, with 8 bases that match TRBD2. The germline CDR1 and CDR2 sequences are SGHTA and FQGNSA. V dropped 5 bases and J dropped 2; count of bases not matched to a gene: 5. The CDR3 extends over 15 amino acids. CDR3 residues: CASSRLGRAYNEQFF. CDR3 DNA sequence: TGTGCCAGCAGCCGTCTCGGGAGGGCCTACAATGAGCAGTTCTTC.

The rearrangement uses TRBV12-3 or TRBV12-4 and TRBJ1-2; the D gene is possibly TRBD1 (5 bases). The ends were cut back, 5 bases at V and 9 bases at J, with 13 bases in the middle. This CDR3 has 12 residues. The CDR3 sequence: CASSDTTESYTF. As DNA, the CDR3 is TGTGCCAGCAGTGACACGACAGAAAGCTACACCTTC.

This sequence joins TRBV19 and TRBJ1-1, with unresolved D. This CDR3 spans 10 amino acids. The germline V gene has CDR1 LNHDA and CDR2 SQIVND (reference sequence). Trimming removed 3 bases at V and 8 bases at J, with 4 bases between. The CDR3 here is CASSILEAFF. The DNA of the CDR3 is TGTGCCAGTAGTATCCTAGAAGCTTTCTTT. The full variable domain, rest sourced from reference TRBV19 and TRBJ1-1, is DGGITQSPKYLFRKEGQNVTLSCEQNLNHDAMYWYRQDPGQGLRLIYYSQIVNDFQKGDIAEGYSVSREKKESFPLTVTSAQKNPTAFYLCASSILEAFFGQGTRLTVV.

This chain connects TRBV7-2 to TRBJ1-1; D gene uncertain. Germline CDR1 is SGHTA and CDR2 is FQGNSA. V lost 5 bases and J lost 1, with 14 bases in between. This CDR3 spans 15 amino acids. CDR3 DNA: TGTGCCAGCAGCCAGCGGAGTTCGGCGAACACTGAAGCTTTCTTT. This translates into CASSQRSSANTEAFF.

In DNA, the CDR3 is TGTGCCAGCAGCCCGTCGGGACAGGGGGCGTACGAGCAGTACTTC. It specifies CASSPSGQGAYEQYF. The rearrangement joins TRBV5-4 to TRBJ2-7, with 12 positions matching TRBD1. CDR1 and CDR2 from the germline V gene are SGHNT and YYREEE (reference sequence). The CDR3 consists of 15 residues. Trimming took 4 bases from V and 4 from J; bases not matched to a gene: 6.

The gene calls are TRBV4-2 and TRBJ1-1; tentative D call: TRBD1 (6 bases). V lost 0 bases and J lost 0, with 11 bases in between. Germline V gene lookup returns CDR1 LGHNA and CDR2 YNFKEQ. The CDR3 extends over 16 amino acids. CDR3 in amino acids: CASSQEPTGLNTEAFF. The CDR3 DNA reads TGTGCCAGCAGCCAAGAACCGACAGGTTTGAACACTGAAGCTTTCTTT.